Given below is one T cell receptor (beta chain) in context. It lacks a known antigen. No base qualities exist here, and no much larger clone lies one base off it. The data belong to a study of patients and donors after allogeneic stem cell transplantation (dated by TCRdb to about 2020). Receptors were amplified or captured by RT-PCR. Sequencer: NextSeq 550. TCRdb trimmed public reads at Q25 via fastp, called clones via MiXCR and kept in-frame beta chains. All rows with the same CDR3 protein become a single entry with the most common DNA and genes. Present in this sample are about 400,000 distinct CDR3 sequences, 16% of which were seen just once. Around 7.2% of the sample is held by the ten biggest clonotypes. V loses 1 base of germline sequence and J loses 2 bases, and the interval between the two ends is 10 bases. From a lookup of the germline V gene (reference sequence), CDR1 and CDR2 are SGHKS and YYEKEE. From the cysteine up to the phenylalanine, the CDR3 has a length of 15 residues. The retained sequence is limited to the CDR3, 45 bases, with the frame set at the first base.

Sequenced input: blood, either unsorted or a sorted T cell fraction (not recorded which). In this chain, TRBV5-5 is recombined with TRBJ1-5; a tentative D call is TRBD1 (5 bases match). The sequence was obtained from a human donor who was either an allogeneic HSCT recipient or a stem cell or donor lymphocyte infusion donor (not recorded which). It is not recorded whose cells these are; they may come from a transplant donor. The encoded CDR3 is CASSLLSGGNQPQHF. The nucleotides are TGTGCCAGCAGCTTGCTTTCGGGGGGCAATCAGCCCCAGCATTTT.